The 23 T cell receptor beta chains presented below share a single source sample, sequenced in a study of cytomegalovirus exposure and HLA in healthy donors. The data were produced by immunoSEQ multiplex PCR, yet TCRdb's version contains in-frame clones alone and is incomplete. This table holds 250,000 to 300,000 clones, 85% to 90% found once. Sequencing was performed on PBMCs. The receptors originated from a woman aged 18-29 years in good health and CMV-seronegative.

The chain links TRBV4-1 to TRBJ2-7; D perhaps matches TRBD1 (6 bases). The CDR3 runs 14 residues. From germline, CDR1 is MGHRA and CDR2 YSYEKL. V was trimmed by 4 bases and J by 7 bases, leaving 17 bases between them. The CDR3, as DNA: TGCGCCAGCAGCCCGAGCCTCGGACAGATAGAGCAGTACGTC. Amino acids: CASSPSLGQIEQYV.

The chain combines TRBV9 with TRBJ1-2, with D perhaps matching TRBD1 (5 bases). The ends were cut back, 3 bases at V and 5 bases at J, with 17 bases in the middle. Germline CDR1 and CDR2: SGDLS and YYNGEE. This CDR3 has 15 residues. CDR3 nucleotides: TGTGCCAGCAGCGAGAGAACGGGGGTCGGATATGGCTACACCTTC. The encoded protein is CASSERTGVGYGYTF.

The CDR3 bases are TGTGCCAGCAGTTCCGGGACAGGCGGGAATGAGCAGTTCTTC. This translates into CASSSGTGGNEQFF. This rearrangement joins TRBV2 to TRBJ2-1, with 8 positions matching TRBD1. The CDR3 runs 14 residues. With V trimmed by 5 bases and J by 7 bases, 7 bases remained unmatched. Germline lookup yields CDR1 SNHLY and CDR2 FYNNEI.

The chain combines TRBV28 with TRBJ2-7; 7 nucleotides align to TRBD1. The V segment lost 8 bases and the J segment 0 bases; nucleotides outside the gene matches: 4. The germline gives CDR1 MDHEN, CDR2 SYDVKM. This CDR3 region has 13 residues. Written as DNA, the CDR3 is TGTGCCAGCGAAGGGGGCGACTCCTACGAGCAGTACTTC. Translated: CASEGGDSYEQYF.

V usage is TRBV6-7 and J usage is TRBJ2-7; 10 positions match TRBD1. TRBV6-7 is flagged as an ORF with uncertain function. With V trimmed by 6 bases and J by 5 bases, 10 bases remained unmatched. The CDR3 extends over 15 amino acids. The CDR3 DNA reads as TGTGCCAGCAGCGCCTCGTGGGACAGGGGTCACGAGCAGTACGTC. Translating it yields CASSASWDRGHEQYV.

The chain is built from TRBV19 and TRBJ2-3; TRBD2 might be the D (7 bases). The CDR3 extends over 13 amino acids. V lost 3 bases to trimming and J lost 6 bases, with 10 bases between them. Per the germline V gene, CDR1 is LNHDA and CDR2 is SQIVND (reference sequence). The CDR3 nucleotides read TGTGCCAGTAGTATTCGGGGGGCGGATACGCAGTATTTT. Protein product: CASSIRGADTQYF.

This clone has a single count. This chain uses TRBV7-6 with TRBJ2-1; TRBD2 might be the D (6 bases). The CDR3 loop spans 16 amino acids. Trimming stripped 5 bases from V and 9 bases from J, with 23 bases between. Germline CDR1 is SGHVS and CDR2 is FNYEAQ. CDR3 sequence: CASSASPGGITSEQFF. CDR3 nucleotide sequence: TGTGCCAGCAGCGCATCACCCGGGGGTATTACCAGTGAGCAGTTCTTC.

The gene calls are TRBV7-9 and TRBJ2-3, with TRBD2 matching 10 bases. The J segment lost 5 bases and the V segment lost 4 bases, leaving 15 bases of the junction unmatched. The length of the CDR3 is 18 residues. Germline V lookup: CDR1 SEHNR, CDR2 FQNEAQ (reference sequence). CDR3 in amino acids: CASSSARNSGGPIDTQYF. CDR3 sequence (DNA): TGTGCCAGCAGCTCAGCTCGGAATAGCGGGGGGCCTATAGATACGCAGTATTTT.

This chain uses TRBV29-1 with TRBJ1-1; 9 positions agree with TRBD1. Germline-derived CDR1 and CDR2 are SQVTM and ANQGSEA. CDR3 length: 15 residues. V shed 5 bases and J 3 bases; nucleotides not matched to a gene: 10. The CDR3, as DNA: TGCAGCGTTTACATACGACAGGGGGTGGACACTGAAGCTTTCTTT. Protein product: CSVYIRQGVDTEAFF.

The chain couples TRBV28 to TRBJ1-1, with D possibly being TRBD1 (6 bases). Germline-derived CDR1 and CDR2 are MDHEN and SYDVKM. This CDR3 region has 14 residues. V dropped 3 bases and J dropped 1 base, with 9 bases sitting between them. CDR3 coding DNA: TGTGCCAGCAGTTTGTTCAGGGGGAACACTGAAGCTTTCTTT. Protein sequence: CASSLFRGNTEAFF.

V usage is TRBV9 and J usage is TRBJ1-2, with 7 bases identical to TRBD1. The V segment lost 4 bases and the J segment 2 bases; nucleotides outside the gene matches: 11. Germline V gives CDR1 SGDLS, CDR2 YYNGEE. There are 16 residues in the CDR3. The CDR3 loop is CASSNHRDSPNYGYTF. The DNA of the CDR3 is TGTGCCAGCAGCAACCACCGGGACAGCCCGAACTATGGCTACACCTTC. The full variable domain, rest sourced from reference TRBV9 and TRBJ1-2, is DSGVTQTPKHLITATGQRVTLRCSPRSGDLSVYWYQQSLDQGLQFLIQYYNGEERAKGNILERFSAQQFPDLHSELNLSSLELGDSALYFCASSNHRDSPNYGYTFGSGTRLTVV.

The CDR3 protein is CASIRQGRGTEAFF. CDR3 coding DNA: TGTGCCAGTATCAGACAGGGGAGGGGCACTGAAGCTTTCTTT. This chain joins TRBV19 and TRBJ1-1; TRBD1 agrees at 8 bases. The germline V gene encodes CDR1 LNHDA and CDR2 SQIVND (reference sequence). The CDR3 covers 14 residues. V gave up 7 bases and J gave up 4 bases; unmatched junction bases: 8.

The CDR3 sequence: CASSSLDGTSGRTQYF. CDR3 bases: TGTGCCAGCAGCTCCCTGGATGGGACTAGCGGGAGGACCCAGTACTTC. V gene TRBV7-6 combines with J gene TRBJ2-5; 14 bases map to TRBD2. Per germline, CDR1 SGHVS and CDR2 FNYEAQ. The CDR3 has 16 residues. The ends lost 4 bases at V and 7 bases at J; junction bases unmatched: 8.

This chain's CDR3 is CASSIGTGLIETQYF. In nucleotides, the CDR3 is TGTGCCAGTAGTATAGGGACAGGGTTGATCGAGACCCAGTACTTC. The V gene is TRBV19, the J gene TRBJ2-5; 8 bases are a match to TRBD1. The CDR3 is made up of 15 amino acids. The V and J ends lost 1 base and 5 bases, in that order; junction bases with no gene match: 6. CDR1 and CDR2 from the germline V gene are LNHDA and SQIVND (reference sequence).

This clone is a singleton in its sample. This chain links TRBV28 with TRBJ2-5; TRBD2 matches at 8 bases. The J segment lost 12 bases and the V segment lost 2 bases, leaving 5 bases of the junction unmatched. The length of the CDR3 is 12 residues. Germline-derived CDR1 and CDR2 are MDHEN and SYDVKM. This CDR3 reads CASSLDGTREYF. DNA for the CDR3: TGTGCCAGCAGTTTAGACGGGACTAGGGAGTACTTC.

The CDR3 spells CASSPQSGQRTDTQYF. The CDR3 bases are TGTGCCAGCAGCCCCCAATCCGGACAGCGCACAGATACGCAGTATTTT. This sequence joins TRBV7-2 and TRBJ2-3; a possible D gene is TRBD1 (6 bases). With 5 bases removed from V and 1 base from J, the gap between germline ends came to 16 bases. This CDR3 has 16 residues. CDR1 and CDR2 from the germline V gene are SGHTA and FQGNSA.

The CDR3 loop reads CASSLVALGAVVGEKLFF. The CDR3 region has the DNA TGTGCCAGCAGTTTGGTGGCGCTAGGGGCGGTAGTTGGTGAAAAACTGTTTTTT. This rearrangement joins TRBV28 to TRBJ1-4, with D possibly matching TRBD1 (5 bases). The CDR3 contains 18 residues. Germline values: CDR1 MDHEN, CDR2 SYDVKM. V shed 3 bases and J shed 7 bases, with 24 bases lying between them.

The V call is TRBV28, the J call TRBJ1-1; 8 bases align to TRBD1. The CDR3 is made up of 14 amino acids. The J segment lost 10 bases and the V segment lost 10 bases, leaving 17 bases of the junction unmatched. The germline V gene has CDR1 MDHEN and CDR2 SYDVKM. CDR3 bases: TGTGCCACCCCGGGACAGGCACTGATGTTGGGAGCTTTCTTT. This sequence encodes CATPGQALMLGAFF.

The chain is built from TRBV7-3 and TRBJ2-3; D is uncertain. CDR1 and CDR2 from the germline V gene are SGHTA and FQGTGA. With 1 base removed from V and 0 bases from J, the gap between germline ends came to 11 bases. CDR3 length: 16 amino acids. The CDR3 coding sequence is TGTGCCAGCAGCTTAAACTTGGCCAGGAGCACAGATACGCAGTATTTT. This translates into CASSLNLARSTDTQYF.

This sequence joins TRBV28 and TRBJ1-2; 10 bases align to TRBD1. Germline V gives CDR1 MDHEN, CDR2 SYDVKM. The ends lost 5 bases at V and 6 bases at J; junction bases unmatched: 6. This CDR3 region has 14 residues. CDR3 protein: CASSPAGTGDGYTF. Here the CDR3 DNA reads TGTGCCAGCAGTCCCGCCGGGACAGGGGATGGCTACACCTTC.

This rearrangement joins TRBV11-2 to TRBJ1-5; 7 bases agree with TRBD1. V dropped 5 bases and J dropped 4; count of bases not matched to a gene: 8. This CDR3 is 15 amino acids long. CDR1 SGHAT and CDR2 FQNNGV come from the germline V gene. CDR3 amino acids: CASSISTGENQPQHF. DNA for the CDR3: TGTGCCAGCAGCATCAGTACAGGGGAAAATCAGCCCCAGCATTTT.

The rearrangement links TRBV4-1 to TRBJ2-7; TRBD2 is a possible D gene (5 bases). Between the trimmed V and J ends, which lost 4 bases and 3 bases, there was a span of 13 bases. Germline V gives CDR1 MGHRA, CDR2 YSYEKL. The CDR3 spans 14 residues. This CDR3 is CASSPQLDYYEQYF. The CDR3 DNA follows: TGCGCCAGCAGCCCCCAACTAGATTACTACGAGCAGTACTTC.

CDR3 sequence (DNA): TGTGCCAGCAGCCTTAAACCACAGGGGACGTCCTACGAGCAGTACTTC. This translates into CASSLKPQGTSYEQYF. The rearrangement links TRBV5-4 to TRBJ2-7, with 7 bases lining up with TRBD1. V gave up 4 bases and J gave up 1 base; unmatched junction bases: 11. Germline V gives CDR1 SGHNT, CDR2 YYREEE (reference sequence). The CDR3 is made up of 16 amino acids.